These T cell receptor beta chains were read from a single sample in a study of CD8 T cells in Susac syndrome. MiXCR was run by TCRdb on the immunoSEQ multiplex PCR reads, yielding one entry per CDR3 protein. The table shows 50,000 to 65,000 distinct CDR3 sequences, with around nine tenths occurring only once. Sequencing used CD8+ T cells from PBMCs. Receptors originate from a human donor in good health. CDR3s include the opening cysteine and the closing phenylalanine or tryptophan. The D gene is left open where the match is weak. Clone size is stated in some rows and not others, as once, few, many or a class when expanded.

d_gene,abundance,len,j_gene,v_gene,CDR3aa,CDR3nt
-,-,14,TRBJ1-5,TRBV7-9,CASSDAGNNQPQHF,TGTGCCAGCAGCGACGCAGGGAACAATCAGCCCCAGCATTTT
-,-,13,TRBJ1-2,TRBV2,CASSPGSLRGYTF,TGTGCCAGCAGTCCGGGGTCCCTTCGTGGCTACACCTTC
-,-,16,TRBJ2-2,TRBV7-2,CASSLVFQGSTGELFF,TGTGCCAGCAGCTTAGTGTTCCAGGGGAGCACCGGGGAGCTGTTTTTT
TRBD1,-,19,TRBJ1-6,TRBV4-1,CASSQAPTGQAPSYSPLHF,TGCGCCAGCAGCCAAGCGCCGACGGGACAGGCCCCCTCTTATTCACCCCTCCACTTT
-,-,14,TRBJ1-1,TRBV12-3/TRBV12-4,CASSPRVEITEAFF,TGTGCCAGCAGTCCTCGCGTTGAGATCACTGAAGCTTTCTTT
TRBD1,-,16,TRBJ2-1,TRBV10-2,CASSERGKGAFAEQFF,TGCGCCAGCAGTGAGAGGGGGAAGGGGGCGTTCGCTGAGCAGTTCTTC
-,-,15,TRBJ2-1,TRBV6-4,CASSLSGDPYNEQFF,TGTGCCAGCAGTTTGTCAGGGGACCCCTACAATGAGCAGTTCTTC
-,-,12,TRBJ2-1,TRBV4-2,CASSQNYNEQFF,TGTGCCAGCAGCCAAAATTACAATGAGCAGTTCTTC
-,-,16,TRBJ1-6,TRBV11-1,CASSLGRASYNSPLHF,TGTGCCAGCAGCTTAGGGCGTGCCTCCTATAATTCACCCCTCCACTTT
-,-,11,TRBJ2-1,TRBV11-2,CASSFEREQFF,TGTGCCAGCAGCTTCGAGCGCGAGCAGTTCTTC
TRBD1,-,14,TRBJ2-7,TRBV6-2/TRBV6-3,CASSSLDRDYEQYF,TGTGCCAGCAGTTCCCTGGACAGGGACTACGAGCAGTACTTC
TRBD2,few,17,TRBJ2-4,TRBV3-1,CASSQTPGGGAKNIQYF,TGTGCCAGCAGCCAAACTCCGGGGGGGGGAGCCAAAAACATTCAGTACTTC
TRBD2,few,15,TRBJ2-5,TRBV6-1,CASSELAGGQETQYF,TGTGCCAGCAGTGAACTAGCGGGGGGGCAAGAGACCCAGTACTTC
-,-,15,TRBJ2-7,TRBV4-2,CASSQAATGGYEQYF,TGTGCCAGCAGCCAAGCAGCCACTGGGGGCTACGAGCAGTACTTC
-,once,12,TRBJ1-1,TRBV13,CASSPGLVEAFF,TGTGCCAGCAGCCCCGGCCTAGTGGAAGCTTTCTTT
-,-,12,TRBJ2-3,TRBV13,CASSELGDTQYF,TGTGCCAGCAGCGAGCTGGGGGATACGCAGTATTTT
-,few,13,TRBJ2-7,TRBV6-2/TRBV6-3,CASSYSSSYEQYF,TGTGCCAGCAGTTACTCCAGCTCCTACGAGCAGTACTTC
TRBD1,-,14,TRBJ2-5,TRBV11-1,CASSIDRVRETQYF,TGTGCCAGCAGCATCGACAGGGTTCGAGAGACCCAGTACTTC
-,-,12,TRBJ1-2,TRBV7-9,CASSPPYLGYTF,TGTGCCAGCAGCCCGCCCTATCTTGGCTACACCTTC
TRBD2,-,17,TRBJ2-1,TRBV27,CASRVTLAGGPSDEQFF,TGTGCCAGCAGAGTAACTCTAGCGGGGGGGCCGTCGGATGAGCAGTTCTTC
-,-,13,TRBJ1-2,TRBV10-1,CASSESQNYGYTF,TGCGCCAGCAGTGAGTCTCAAAACTATGGCTACACCTTC
-,-,12,TRBJ2-7,TRBV29-1,CSVEMQDYEQYF,TGCAGCGTTGAGATGCAAGACTACGAGCAGTACTTC
-,-,15,TRBJ2-5,TRBV4-2,CASSPSEEGKETQYF,TGTGCCAGCAGCCCCTCCGAAGAGGGGAAAGAGACCCAGTACTTC
-,once,11,TRBJ1-2,TRBV25-1,CASSYVRGYTF,TGTGCCAGCAGTTACGTGCGAGGCTACACCTTC
-,-,12,TRBJ1-1,TRBV30,CAWSEVGTEAFF,TGTGCCTGGAGCGAAGTCGGCACTGAAGCTTTCTTT
TRBD1,few,14,TRBJ2-7,TRBV6-2/TRBV6-3,CASSPPDRAHEQYF,TGTGCCAGCAGTCCGCCGGACAGGGCCCACGAGCAGTACTTC
-,-,11,TRBJ2-1,TRBV5-4,CASGTGDEQFF,TGTGCCAGCGGAACCGGCGATGAGCAGTTCTTC
TRBD1,-,15,TRBJ2-7,TRBV10-3,CAISGLLTGSYEQYF,TGTGCCATCAGTGGGCTACTGACAGGGAGCTACGAGCAGTACTTC
-,-,13,TRBJ1-2,TRBV6-6,CATWRDNNYGYTF,TGTGCCACCTGGAGGGATAATAACTATGGCTACACCTTC
-,-,13,TRBJ1-1,TRBV9,CASSVGPITEAFF,TGTGCCAGCAGCGTGGGTCCCATCACTGAAGCTTTCTTT
TRBD1,once,14,TRBJ2-1,TRBV11-1,CASSRPGTGGEQFF,TGTGCCAGCAGCCGTCCCGGGACAGGGGGGGAGCAGTTCTTC
-,-,16,TRBJ1-4,TRBV4-3,CASSQDRGGVSEKLFF,TGCGCCAGCAGCCAAGATCGGGGGGGGGTTTCGGAAAAACTGTTTTTT
-,-,16,TRBJ2-1,TRBV7-9,CASSGAWQNNGHEQFF,TGTGCCAGCAGCGGGGCGTGGCAGAATAATGGCCATGAGCAGTTCTTC
-,-,16,TRBJ2-2,TRBV4-3,CASSLRTAPNTGELFF,TGCGCCAGCAGCCTCAGGACAGCTCCGAACACCGGGGAGCTGTTTTTT
TRBD1,-,15,TRBJ1-1,TRBV29-1,CSDGGTGGMNTEAFF,TGCAGCGATGGGGGGACAGGCGGTATGAACACTGAAGCTTTCTTT
-,-,13,TRBJ2-5,TRBV29-1,CSVESWSQETQYF,TGCAGCGTTGAATCGTGGAGCCAAGAGACCCAGTACTTC
TRBD1,-,15,TRBJ1-4,TRBV28,CASSFWWDRPEKLFF,TGTGCCAGCAGTTTCTGGTGGGACAGGCCCGAAAAACTGTTTTTT